The rows below give T cell receptor beta chains drawn from one sample of a study of human T cells and chemical hapten exposure. TCRdb re-called the RACE reads through MiXCR, storing one row per CDR3 protein. The profile shows about 380,000 distinct CDR3 sequences, more than 4.5% of them singletons. Sample: whole blood, taken in connection with sensitization to the hapten diphenylcyclopropenone (DPC). Every receptor here comes from a woman in her forties or fifties with alopecia areata. Some clones in this sample may be carry-over from other donors' samples. The CDR3 runs from the conserved cysteine through the conserved F or W. The D gene is left open where the match is weak. Size tells how often a clone was seen (once, few, many) or the class of an expanded clone, and some rows leave it out.

j_call d_call clone_size v_call cdr3_aa cdr3_nt
TRBJ1-3 - - TRBV6-5 CASSGGFGNTIYF TGTGCCAGCAGCGGGGGGTTCGGAAACACCATATATTTT
TRBJ1-1 - many TRBV6-5 CASSYAGTGTEAFF TGTGCCAGCAGTTACGCAGGGACGGGGACTGAAGCTTTCTTT
TRBJ1-4 TRBD1 - TRBV7-9 CASSFRQGGEKLFF TGTGCCAGCAGCTTTCGGCAGGGGGGAGAAAAACTGTTTTTT
TRBJ1-6 - many TRBV20-1 CSAASGSRSNSPLHF TGCAGTGCCGCGTCTGGGAGTCGGTCTAATTCACCCCTCCACTTT
TRBJ1-3 TRBD1 few TRBV3-1 CASSHRTGGTSGNTIYF TGTGCCAGCAGCCACAGGACAGGGGGGACCTCTGGAAACACCATATATTTT
TRBJ1-6 TRBD1 few TRBV7-2 CASRLGQGDSPLHF TGTGCCAGCAGACTCGGACAGGGGGATTCACCCCTCCACTTT
TRBJ1-2 TRBD1 few TRBV7-2 CASSSGTDSVAYGYTF TGTGCCAGCAGCAGCGGGACAGACTCCGTTGCTTATGGCTACACCTTC
TRBJ2-7 - many TRBV28 CASSSAALSYEQYF TGTGCCAGCAGTTCCGCGGCACTATCCTACGAGCAGTACTTC
TRBJ2-1 - many TRBV4-3 CASSQELLFSSYNEQFF TGCGCCAGCAGCCAAGAGCTACTATTCAGCTCCTACAATGAGCAGTTCTTC
TRBJ2-7 TRBD1 - TRBV18 CASSPGTGGLYEQYF TGTGCCAGCTCACCCGGGACAGGGGGTCTCTACGAGCAGTACTTC
TRBJ1-4 - many TRBV6-6 CASSYWDIDEKLFF TGTGCCAGCAGTTATTGGGACATCGATGAAAAACTGTTTTTT
TRBJ1-3 - many TRBV2 CASSPGAIGNTIYF TGTGCCAGCAGCCCAGGGGCTATTGGAAACACCATATATTTT
TRBJ1-1 TRBD1 many TRBV11-2 CASSSFPGQSDTEAFF TGTGCCAGCAGCTCCTTCCCGGGACAGTCGGACACTGAAGCTTTCTTT
TRBJ1-5 - - TRBV6-1 CASSVLPRGSKSNQPQHF TGTGCCAGCAGTGTCCTTCCTAGGGGCTCGAAGAGCAATCAGCCCCAGCATTTT
TRBJ1-1 - many TRBV4-1 CASTLRGLPDTEAFF TGCGCCAGCACCTTGAGGGGCCTGCCTGACACTGAAGCTTTCTTT
TRBJ1-6 - many TRBV4-2 CASSQERSTVSPLHF TGTGCCAGCAGCCAAGAGAGAAGTACAGTATCACCCCTCCACTTT
TRBJ1-1 TRBD1 few TRBV6-2/TRBV6-3 CATARTGGNTEAFF TGTGCCACCGCCCGGACAGGGGGGAACACTGAAGCTTTCTTT
TRBJ2-1 TRBD2 many TRBV28 CASSLLAETYNEQFF TGTGCCAGCAGCCTGCTAGCGGAGACCTACAATGAGCAGTTCTTC
TRBJ1-1 - few TRBV29-1 CSVPTGQLATEAFF TGCAGCGTCCCCACTGGACAGTTGGCCACTGAAGCTTTCTTT
TRBJ2-7 - many TRBV12-3/TRBV12-4 CASQPRGPEQYF TGTGCCAGTCAGCCGCGGGGACCCGAGCAGTACTTC
TRBJ2-1 - - TRBV7-9 CASSLKGVRTGDEQFF TGTGCCAGCAGCTTAAAGGGGGTACGGACCGGCGATGAGCAGTTCTTC
TRBJ1-5 - many TRBV20-1 CSASPGPQPQHF TGCAGTGCTAGTCCAGGGCCCCAGCCCCAGCATTTT
TRBJ2-7 - many TRBV15 CATSRRSGPHEQYF TGTGCCACCAGCAGACGGAGCGGGCCGCACGAGCAGTACTTC
TRBJ2-4 TRBD2 many TRBV4-2 CASSQVPGLAGNRAKNIQYF TGTGCCAGCAGCCAGGTTCCGGGACTAGCGGGAAATCGGGCCAAAAACATTCAGTACTTC
TRBJ1-5 TRBD1 few TRBV25-1 CASRDRGANQPQHF TGTGCCAGCAGGGACAGGGGTGCCAATCAGCCCCAGCATTTT
TRBJ1-1 - - TRBV5-1 CASSLMTVNTEAFF TGCGCCAGCAGCTTGATGACGGTGAACACTGAAGCTTTCTTT
TRBJ2-3 TRBD2 - TRBV13 CASSGTGGPSDTQYF TGTGCCAGCAGTGGAACGGGGGGGCCTTCAGATACGCAGTATTTT
TRBJ1-2 TRBD1 many TRBV3-1 CASSQAPQRQGSNYGYTF TGTGCCAGCAGCCAAGCCCCGCAGAGACAGGGATCCAACTATGGCTACACCTTC
TRBJ1-4 TRBD1 many TRBV4-2 CASSQDPTGGNEKLFF TGTGCCAGCAGCCAAGACCCCACAGGGGGAAATGAAAAACTGTTTTTT
TRBJ2-1 TRBD2 - TRBV29-1 CSVDEAGIHNEQFF TGCAGCGTTGACGAAGCGGGGATCCACAATGAGCAGTTCTTC
TRBJ1-5 - - TRBV10-3 CAISDTPTLGNQPQHF TGTGCCATCAGTGATACGCCGACCCTTGGCAATCAGCCCCAGCATTTT
TRBJ2-2 - - TRBV15 CATSSIQGNTGELFF TGTGCCACCAGCAGTATACAGGGGAACACCGGGGAGCTGTTTTTT
TRBJ1-6 TRBD1 many TRBV7-9 CASSIGQGNSPLHF TGTGCCAGCAGCATCGGACAGGGGAATTCACCCCTCCACTTT
TRBJ2-7 - many TRBV4-2 CASSPRQGGEYEQYF TGTGCCAGCAGCCCCCGACAGGGAGGGGAGTACGAGCAGTACTTC
TRBJ1-6 - - TRBV10-1 CASSEDSFTLHF TGCGCCAGCAGTGAGGACAGCTTCACCCTCCACTTT
TRBJ1-5 - - TRBV6-6 CASSWLGLSNQPQHF TGTGCCAGCAGTTGGCTGGGGCTGAGCAATCAGCCCCAGCATTTT
TRBJ2-1 TRBD1 - TRBV5-5 CASSFTGDEQFF TGTGCCAGCAGCTTTACAGGGGATGAGCAGTTCTTC
TRBJ2-2 - - TRBV5-4 CASSLARGLRAGELFF TGTGCCAGCAGCTTGGCGCGGGGCCTGCGGGCCGGGGAGCTGTTTTTT
TRBJ2-3 - - TRBV9 CASSERPLTDTQYF TGTGCCAGCAGCGAGAGACCCCTGACAGATACGCAGTATTTT
TRBJ2-1 - few TRBV3-1 CASSQGEYEQFF TGTGCCAGCAGCCAAGGCGAGTATGAGCAGTTCTTC
TRBJ2-7 TRBD2 many TRBV10-3 CAISDSSGYEQYF TGTGCCATCAGTGACTCTAGCGGGTACGAGCAGTACTTC
TRBJ1-2 - many TRBV25-1 CASSEIGTQGYTF TGTGCCAGCAGTGAGATTGGCACTCAGGGCTACACCTTC
TRBJ2-7 - few TRBV20-1 CSASLSGPYEQYF TGCAGTGCTAGTTTATCCGGGCCCTACGAGCAGTACTTC
TRBJ2-5 - few TRBV12-5 CASGLDEGIGETQYF TGTGCTAGTGGTTTGGACGAGGGTATTGGAGAGACCCAGTACTTC
TRBJ1-2 TRBD1 many TRBV6-1 CASSYLGTDYGYTF TGTGCCAGCAGCTATCTCGGGACAGACTATGGCTACACCTTC
TRBJ2-6 - - TRBV7-6 CASSLAALAGANVLTF TGTGCCAGCAGCTTAGCGGCCCTTGCCGGGGCCAACGTCCTGACTTTC
TRBJ1-2 - many TRBV6-5 CASRPDTLYGYTF TGTGCCAGCAGGCCGGACACCTTGTATGGCTACACCTTC
TRBJ2-6 TRBD1 - TRBV2 CASRPVLPGQGSGANVLTF TGTGCCAGCAGGCCGGTCCTACCGGGACAGGGCTCTGGGGCCAACGTCCTGACTTTC
TRBJ2-5 TRBD2 many TRBV6-5 CASSDPQRGETQYF TGTGCCAGCAGTGACCCACAGCGGGGAGAGACCCAGTACTTC
TRBJ2-7 TRBD1 many TRBV12-3/TRBV12-4 CASRGGQAEQYF TGTGCCAGCAGGGGGGGACAGGCCGAGCAGTACTTC
TRBJ2-1 TRBD2 many TRBV7-2 CASSSPLAGVWSEQFF TGTGCCAGCAGCTCACCTCTAGCGGGGGTTTGGAGTGAGCAGTTCTTC
TRBJ2-2 TRBD1 few TRBV30 CAWSLDRVGTGELFF TGTGCCTGGAGTTTGGACAGGGTTGGCACCGGGGAGCTGTTTTTT
TRBJ2-1 - - TRBV18 CASSPVLAGIRNEQFF TGTGCCAGCTCACCAGTTCTAGCTGGGATTAGGAATGAGCAGTTCTTC
TRBJ1-1 - - TRBV4-1 CASSQVLVMRFEAFF TGCGCCAGCAGCCAAGTCCTAGTCATGAGATTTGAAGCTTTCTTT
TRBJ1-5 - many TRBV7-3 CASSLIPGPVQPQHF TGTGCCAGCAGCTTAATTCCAGGGCCAGTTCAGCCCCAGCATTTT